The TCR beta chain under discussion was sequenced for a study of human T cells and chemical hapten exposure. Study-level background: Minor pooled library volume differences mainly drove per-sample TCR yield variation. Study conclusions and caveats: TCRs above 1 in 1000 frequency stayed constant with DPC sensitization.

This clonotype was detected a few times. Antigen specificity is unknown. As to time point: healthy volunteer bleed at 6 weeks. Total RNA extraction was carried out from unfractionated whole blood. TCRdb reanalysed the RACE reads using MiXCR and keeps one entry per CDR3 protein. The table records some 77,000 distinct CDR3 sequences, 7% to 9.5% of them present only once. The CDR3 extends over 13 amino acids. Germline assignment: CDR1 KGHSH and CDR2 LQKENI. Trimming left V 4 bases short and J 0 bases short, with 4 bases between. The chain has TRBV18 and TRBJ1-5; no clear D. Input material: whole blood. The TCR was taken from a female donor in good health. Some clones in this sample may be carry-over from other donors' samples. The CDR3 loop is CASSLNSNQPQHF. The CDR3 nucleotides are TGTGCCAGCTCACTGAATAGCAATCAGCCCCAGCATTTT.